The clone carrying this T cell receptor (beta chain) was seen at least ten times. The CDR3 spans 14 residues. The germline gives CDR1 MNHEY, CDR2 SVGAGI. V dropped 6 bases and J dropped 8; count of bases not matched to a gene: 9. This sample is drawn from a study of CD8+CD57+ T cells in acquired aplastic anemia. Study context: CD4+ and CD8+ cells, once sorted, gave DNA averaging about 3 ug.

In patients chosen for sequencing, flow cytometry had shown CD8+CD57+ cell expansion. The template for TCR beta VDJ and CDR3 sequence profiling was genomic DNA. TCRdb re-derived calls from the reads in MiXCR, one entry per CDR3 protein. The table shows hundreds of thousands of distinct CDR3 sequences, with about three fifths occurring only once. The clonotype originates from a human donor with aplastic anemia. The chain couples TRBV6-5 to TRBJ2-1; 8 bases are a match to TRBD2. The sequencing sample was made of sorted CD4+, CD8+, or CD8+CD57+ T cells (not recorded which) from PBMCs. DNA of the CDR3: TGTGCCAGCAGCCTTAGCGGGATCCCCTATGAGCAGTTCTTC. As protein: CASSLSGIPYEQFF.